This T cell receptor beta chain was recorded in a study of blood T cell repertoires in COVID-19. Per the germline V gene, CDR1 is SGHTA and CDR2 is FQGNSA. V dropped 2 bases and J dropped 6 bases, with 16 bases sitting between them. The CDR3 covers 15 residues. Some clones are missing from TCRdb's copy, which holds only in-frame ones; the method was immunoSEQ multiplex PCR. Of just over 650,000 clones detected, 85% to 90% appear once; the ten largest clones hold over 0.2%. Sequencing was performed on peripheral blood. The chain couples TRBV7-2 to TRBJ1-2; no firm D call. The TCR sequence derives from a woman under 30 with acute or convalescent COVID-19. CDR3 residues: CASSLRLLYGDGYTF. The CDR3 DNA is TGTGCCAGCAGCTTAAGATTACTATACGGCGATGGCTACACCTTC.